This T cell receptor beta chain was profiled in a study of T cell repertoires in ileal Crohn's disease. Across the whole study: Surgery for a complication: stricturing in about 61%, penetrating in around 39%. Findings and caveats of the study: Active smokers at surgery had more clonal expansions than non-smokers. Endoscopy was done a median around 7.5 months after surgery. Endoscopic recurrence occurred in every patient whose clonality exceeded 26.8%.

J lost 0 bases, V lost 0 bases, and 6 bases had no gene match. The CDR3 has 16 amino acids. Germline lookup yields CDR1 SGDLS and CDR2 YYNGEE. The time point here: neoterminal ileum biopsy at postoperative endoscopy, about 6 months after surgery. Profiling relied on immunoSEQ multiplex PCR, and the TCRdb table lists in-frame clones only, not all of them. The repertoire holds about 11,000 clones, with around 77% as singletons. As for this clone: Its antigen is still unknown.

The receptor was isolated from an adult with Crohn's disease. The chain joins TRBV9 to TRBJ2-7; 7 bases align to TRBD2. Input material: ileal tissue. CDR3 sequence reads: CASSVGGGMGSYEQYF. CDR3 sequence (DNA): TGTGCCAGCAGCGTAGGGGGGGGAATGGGCTCCTACGAGCAGTACTTC.